These T cell receptor beta chains were read from a single sample in a study of blood T cell repertoires in COVID-19. Measured with immunoSEQ multiplex PCR; TCRdb has only the in-frame clones, and not every one. This table has about 120,000 clones, around 90% appearing once. Sequenced sample: peripheral blood. These receptors were taken from a woman between 55 and 75 years old with COVID-19, enrolled during active disease. Each CDR3 is given with its conserved first and last residue. D genes are given only for firm matches. Clone size is shown for a subset of rows, as once, few, many or a class of expanded clone.

NA	NA	TRBJ2-7	TRBV15	TGTGCCACCAGCAGAGATGCGACAGCCAGCTCCTACGAGCAGTACTTC	CATSRDATASSYEQYF
NA	NA	TRBJ2-3	TRBV3-1/TRBV3-2	TGTGCCAGCAGCCAGTTGGGGGCTAACACAGATACGCAGTATTTT	CASSQLGANTDTQYF
NA	NA	TRBJ2-5	TRBV20-1	TGCAGTGCTAGCCCTATGGAGACCCAGTACTTC	CSASPMETQYF
NA	NA	TRBJ2-2	TRBV15	TGTGCCACCAGCCCGGCAGGGAGACAGGACACCGGGGAGCTGTTTTTT	CATSPAGRQDTGELFF
NA	NA	TRBJ2-1	TRBV2	TGTGCCAGCAGCACAGGGGACTCCAAGGGGAATGAGCAGTTCTTC	CASSTGDSKGNEQFF
NA	NA	TRBJ1-6	TRBV5-4	TGTGCCAGCAGCTACGACGGGGTGGGGAATTCACCCCTCCACTTT	CASSYDGVGNSPLHF
NA	NA	TRBJ2-3	TRBV9	TGTGCCAGCAGCGTCGGGACATTAGATACGCAGTATTTT	CASSVGTLDTQYF
NA	NA	TRBJ2-1	TRBV1	TGCACCAGCAGCCAAGAGGGACGAACCGGGACTAGCGGGGTAACCAATGAGCAGTTCTTC	CTSSQEGRTGTSGVTNEQFF
NA	few	TRBJ2-5	TRBV4-3	TGCGCCAGCAGCCAAGAGGCCAGGGCGAGAGAGACCCAGTACTTC	CASSQEARARETQYF
NA	once	TRBJ1-3	TRBV9	TGTGCCAGCAGCAACCCAGGGGTTGGAAACACCATATATTTT	CASSNPGVGNTIYF
NA	NA	TRBJ2-2	TRBV29-1	TGCAGCGTTGATCGAGGCCCCGCTTCCGCCGGGGAGCTGTTTTTT	CSVDRGPASAGELFF
TRBD1	NA	TRBJ1-2	TRBV5-4	TGTGCCAGCAGCTTGGGGACAGGGATTTCTAGGGACTATGGCTACACCTTC	CASSLGTGISRDYGYTF
NA	NA	TRBJ2-3	TRBV5-5	TGTGCCAGCAGCTTGGAAGGCAGGGGACCAGATACGCAGTATTTT	CASSLEGRGPDTQYF
NA	NA	TRBJ1-5	TRBV5-8	TGTGCCAGCAGAGATGAGCGGGGATGGCAGCCCCAGCATTTT	CASRDERGWQPQHF
NA	NA	TRBJ2-1	TRBV5-6	TGTGCCAGCAGCGCCTCCGCGCAGGGTTACTACAATGAGCAGTTCTTC	CASSASAQGYYNEQFF